This TCR beta chain stems from a study of CD8 T cells in ankylosing spondylitis. Whole-study findings and limits: Disease-linked clones displayed a CD8+ phenotype and appeared relatively rarely in peripheral blood.

The CDR3 runs to 17 residues. CDR1 and CDR2 (germline): SGDLS, YYNGEE. V lost 0 bases, J lost 4 bases, and 16 bases lay in between. This clonotype was counted ten times or more. Its antigen remains unidentified. Molecular-barcoded quantitative 5'-RACE produced these TCR beta libraries. One entry per CDR3 protein results from TCRdb running MiXCR on the 5' RACE reads. The sample shows some 25,000 distinct CDR3 sequences, just over 2.5% of them seen only once. This TCR derives from a female donor with ankylosing spondylitis or in good health (not recorded which). This chain uses TRBV9 with TRBJ2-2; D tentatively reads TRBD1 or TRBD2 (5 bases each). The sample consisted of blood, either unsorted or a sorted T cell fraction (not recorded which). The CDR3 nucleotides are TGTGCCAGCAGCGTAGGACAGAGGGATGGAGGCACCGGGGAGCTGTTTTTT. Translation gives CASSVGQRDGGTGELFF.